Listed below are T cell receptor beta chains from one sample, sequenced in a study of T cells after yellow fever vaccination. Via MiXCR, TCRdb re-called the 5' RACE reads, giving one row per CDR3 protein. The repertoire holds almost 600,000 distinct CDR3 sequences, with 13% as singletons. The sequences come from PBMCs, collected on the day of the yellow fever booster vaccination. These receptor sequences come from a man younger than 45 who received the YFV17D yellow fever vaccine. The CDR3 runs from the conserved cysteine through the conserved F or W. A D gene is named only where the DNA matches it firmly. Some rows mark clone size as missing; the rest say once, few, many or name a class of expanded clone.

v_call	clone_size	d_call	j_call	cdr3_aa	cdr3_nt
TRBV7-2	few	.	TRBJ2-7	CASSLFGGGAREQYF	TGTGCCAGCAGCTTATTTGGGGGAGGTGCCCGCGAGCAGTACTTC
TRBV29-1	.	.	TRBJ2-1	CSVEWTGNEQFF	TGCAGCGTTGAATGGACTGGCAATGAGCAGTTCTTC
TRBV11-2	few	TRBD1	TRBJ1-1	CASSLGTTGVTEAFF	TGTGCCAGCAGCTTAGGAACGACAGGGGTAACTGAAGCTTTCTTT
TRBV20-1	few	.	TRBJ2-1	CSAPHREMYNEQFF	TGCAGTGCCCCCCACCGGGAGATGTACAATGAGCAGTTCTTC
TRBV14	few	.	TRBJ2-1	CASSHYRAYNEQFF	TGTGCCAGCAGCCACTACAGGGCCTACAATGAGCAGTTCTTC
TRBV27	.	.	TRBJ1-1	CASSLYPGMNTEAFF	TGTGCCAGCAGTTTATATCCAGGGATGAACACTGAAGCTTTCTTT
TRBV18	few	TRBD1	TRBJ1-1	CASSSMALQGANTEAFF	TGTGCCAGCTCATCCATGGCCCTACAGGGGGCGAACACTGAAGCTTTCTTT
TRBV29-1	.	TRBD2	TRBJ2-5	CSVGDLAGGPRRETQYF	TGCAGCGTTGGTGATTTAGCGGGAGGCCCCAGGCGAGAGACCCAGTACTTC
TRBV18	.	TRBD2	TRBJ2-7	CASSSRTSGARSEQYF	TGTGCCAGCTCATCAAGGACTAGCGGAGCTCGTTCGGAGCAGTACTTC
TRBV7-9	many	TRBD2	TRBJ2-3	CASSEAGGTDTQYF	TGTGCCAGCAGCGAAGCGGGGGGCACAGATACGCAGTATTTT
TRBV5-1	.	TRBD2	TRBJ2-7	CASSRRLADPYEQYF	TGCGCCAGCAGTCGTCGACTAGCGGACCCCTACGAGCAGTACTTC
TRBV6-1	.	.	TRBJ2-7	CASSEVVGGRNEQYF	TGTGCCAGCAGCGAAGTGGTCGGGGGACGAAACGAGCAGTACTTC
TRBV20-1	few	.	TRBJ2-1	CSAYIVNEQFF	TGCAGTGCCTATATTGTTAATGAGCAGTTCTTC
TRBV29-1	.	.	TRBJ2-1	CSVEDGYNEQFF	TGCAGCGTAGAAGACGGGTACAATGAGCAGTTCTTC
TRBV12-3/TRBV12-4	many	.	TRBJ2-2	CASRGQTGELFF	TGTGCCAGCAGAGGACAGACCGGGGAGCTGTTTTTT
TRBV4-2	few	.	TRBJ2-6	CASSQAADSGANVLTF	TGTGCCAGCAGCCAAGCGGCGGATTCTGGGGCCAACGTCCTGACTTTC
TRBV28	few	.	TRBJ2-5	CASRVTVQETQYF	TGTGCCAGCAGAGTGACAGTCCAAGAGACCCAGTACTTC
TRBV15	few	.	TRBJ1-2	CATSRDNDRLYGYTF	TGTGCCACCAGCAGAGATAACGACAGACTCTATGGCTACACCTTC
TRBV11-2	.	.	TRBJ2-2	CASSLDDYLNTGELFF	TGTGCCAGCAGCTTAGATGACTACCTGAACACCGGGGAGCTGTTTTTT
TRBV14	few	TRBD1	TRBJ2-7	CASRLSGQTYEQYF	TGTGCCAGCAGACTTTCGGGACAGACCTACGAGCAGTACTTC
TRBV3-1	.	TRBD2	TRBJ2-7	CASSQRTSGRGGFYEQYF	TGTGCCAGCAGCCAAAGGACTAGCGGGAGGGGGGGGTTCTACGAGCAGTACTTC
TRBV7-2	.	.	TRBJ1-4	CASSLGGHEKLFF	TGTGCCAGCAGTCTCGGGGGGCATGAAAAACTGTTTTTT
TRBV6-1	few	.	TRBJ2-2	CASHTARGYTGELFF	TGTGCCAGCCACACTGCGAGGGGCTACACCGGGGAGCTGTTTTTT
TRBV5-1	.	.	TRBJ2-7	CASSLTGLRSYEQYF	TGCGCCAGCAGCTTGACGGGACTTCGTTCCTACGAGCAGTACTTC
TRBV29-1	few	.	TRBJ2-1	CSVEVEQFF	TGCAGCGTTGAGGTTGAGCAGTTCTTC
TRBV29-1	.	.	TRBJ2-7	CSVLDAGSYEQYF	TGCAGCGTCCTCGATGCTGGCTCCTACGAGCAGTACTTC
TRBV6-1	.	.	TRBJ2-7	CASRTGLTFYEQYF	TGTGCCAGCAGAACGGGACTGACCTTCTACGAGCAGTACTTC
TRBV5-1	.	.	TRBJ2-4	CASSDQGSGIQYF	TGCGCCAGCAGCGATCAGGGTTCGGGCATTCAGTACTTC
TRBV5-1	.	TRBD2	TRBJ2-5	CASRREDWETQYF	TGCGCCAGTCGGCGGGAGGATTGGGAGACCCAGTACTTC
TRBV7-2	many	TRBD1	TRBJ2-1	CASSTRDRSTQFF	TGTGCCAGCAGCACTCGGGACAGAAGTACACAGTTCTTC
TRBV5-1	.	.	TRBJ2-5	CASSLGVGLQETQYF	TGCGCCAGCAGCTTGGGTGTGGGGCTCCAAGAGACCCAGTACTTC
TRBV7-2	.	.	TRBJ2-6	CASSLLGRASGANVLTF	TGTGCCAGCAGCTTGCTGGGACGGGCCTCTGGGGCCAACGTCCTGACTTTC
TRBV7-2	.	.	TRBJ1-2	CASSSIGWYGYTF	TGTGCCAGCAGTTCCATTGGTTGGTATGGCTACACCTTC
TRBV20-1	few	.	TRBJ2-3	CSAPGGLGTDTQYF	TGCAGTGCCCCCGGGGGGCTCGGCACAGATACGCAGTATTTT
TRBV27	.	TRBD1	TRBJ2-7	CASSTQGLSSYEQYF	TGTGCCAGCAGCACACAGGGGCTGAGCTCCTACGAGCAGTACTTC
TRBV12-3/TRBV12-4	.	.	TRBJ2-7	CASSFASGTYEQYF	TGTGCCAGCAGTTTTGCTTCCGGGACCTACGAGCAGTACTTC
TRBV5-4	.	.	TRBJ2-1	CASSLGRAVSYNEQFF	TGTGCCAGCAGCTTGGGCAGGGCAGTATCCTACAATGAGCAGTTCTTC
TRBV10-3	.	.	TRBJ2-7	CAIKTGATPREGYEQYF	TGTGCCATCAAAACAGGGGCTACTCCAAGGGAGGGGTACGAGCAGTACTTC
TRBV29-1	.	.	TRBJ1-4	CSVELPGREKLFF	TGCAGCGTTGAACTACCCGGAAGGGAAAAACTGTTTTTT
TRBV3-1	.	.	TRBJ2-1	CASSLGLNNNEQFF	TGTGCCAGCAGCCTGGGACTCAATAACAATGAGCAGTTCTTC
TRBV6-1	few	.	TRBJ2-3	CASSGGFSTDTQYF	TGTGCCAGCAGTGGCGGGTTTAGCACAGATACGCAGTATTTT
TRBV11-2	.	.	TRBJ2-4	CASSPATDRLRTFAKNIQYF	TGTGCCAGCAGCCCAGCTACCGACAGGCTTCGTACCTTTGCCAAAAACATTCAGTACTTC
TRBV6-5	few	.	TRBJ2-1	CASSYLQTNNEQFF	TGTGCCAGCAGTTATTTACAGACAAACAATGAGCAGTTCTTC
TRBV6-1	few	TRBD2	TRBJ2-1	CGSRSGSSYNEQFF	TGTGGGAGCCGTAGCGGGAGCTCCTACAATGAGCAGTTCTTC
TRBV12-3/TRBV12-4	many	.	TRBJ2-5	CASSRDGLSVPSETQYF	TGTGCCAGCTCCAGGGACGGGCTGTCAGTCCCTTCAGAGACCCAGTACTTC
TRBV6-1	.	.	TRBJ1-2	CASSKTGLSNGYTF	TGTGCCAGCAGCAAGACAGGACTTTCGAATGGCTACACCTTC
TRBV14	few	TRBD1	TRBJ2-7	CASSQTGDRGNEQYF	TGTGCCAGCAGCCAAACGGGGGACAGGGGGAACGAGCAGTACTTC
TRBV19	few	TRBD2	TRBJ2-2	CASSITGLDTGELFF	TGTGCCAGTAGTATTACGGGACTAGACACCGGGGAGCTGTTTTTT
TRBV7-2	.	TRBD1	TRBJ2-5	CASSLTGTGRQETQYF	TGTGCCAGCAGCTTAACTGGGACAGGGCGGCAAGAGACCCAGTACTTC
TRBV12-3/TRBV12-4	few	.	TRBJ2-1	CASRPAAHNEQFF	TGTGCCAGCAGGCCGGCGGCTCACAATGAGCAGTTCTTC
TRBV28	few	.	TRBJ2-3	CASHTAPTTDTQYF	TGTGCCAGCCACACAGCACCAACCACAGATACGCAGTATTTT
TRBV27	few	.	TRBJ2-7	CASRGSGEGATYEQYF	TGTGCCAGCAGGGGCTCGGGGGAGGGGGCCACCTACGAGCAGTACTTC
TRBV30	.	TRBD2	TRBJ2-1	CAWSVRGLAGYNEQFF	TGTGCCTGGAGTGTACGGGGACTAGCGGGTTACAATGAGCAGTTCTTC
TRBV5-1	few	.	TRBJ1-1	CASSLSSTTEAFF	TGCGCCAGCAGCTTGTCGAGTACTACTGAAGCTTTCTTT
TRBV15	few	TRBD2	TRBJ2-3	CATSRGTSGYTDTQYF	TGTGCCACCAGCAGAGGGACTAGCGGTTACACAGATACGCAGTATTTT
TRBV29-1	.	TRBD1	TRBJ1-2	CSVDRQGEAGGYTF	TGCAGCGTTGACCGACAGGGAGAGGCAGGTGGCTACACCTTC
TRBV4-3	many	.	TRBJ2-1	CASSQDRSSLAVNEQFF	TGCGCCAGCAGCCAAGATCGCAGCTCATTGGCCGTCAATGAGCAGTTCTTC
TRBV5-1	.	TRBD1	TRBJ1-1	CASSSGTGATEAFF	TGCGCCAGCAGCTCCGGGACAGGGGCCACTGAAGCTTTCTTT
TRBV19	.	TRBD1	TRBJ1-1	CASRGTGWTEAFF	TGTGCCAGTAGAGGGACAGGGTGGACTGAAGCTTTCTTT
TRBV29-1	.	.	TRBJ2-5	CSVGQSSQETQYF	TGCAGCGTTGGGCAAAGTTCCCAAGAGACCCAGTACTTC